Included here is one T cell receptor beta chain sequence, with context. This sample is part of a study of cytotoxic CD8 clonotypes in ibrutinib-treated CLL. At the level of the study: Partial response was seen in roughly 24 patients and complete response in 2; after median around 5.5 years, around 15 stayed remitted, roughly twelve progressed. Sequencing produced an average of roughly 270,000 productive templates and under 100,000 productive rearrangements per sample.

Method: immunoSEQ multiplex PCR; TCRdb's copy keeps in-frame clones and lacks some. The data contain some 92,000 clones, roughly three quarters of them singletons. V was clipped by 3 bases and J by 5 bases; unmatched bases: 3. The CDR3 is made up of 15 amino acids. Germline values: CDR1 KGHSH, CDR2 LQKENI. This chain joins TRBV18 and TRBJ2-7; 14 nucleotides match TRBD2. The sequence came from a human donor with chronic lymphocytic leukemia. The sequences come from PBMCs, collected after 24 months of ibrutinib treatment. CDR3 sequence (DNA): TGTGCCAGCTCACCGGGACTAGCGGGAGAACACGAGCAGTACTTC. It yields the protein CASSPGLAGEHEQYF.